These 31 T cell receptor beta chains originate from one sample sequenced in a study of beta chain features in type 1 diabetes (dated by TCRdb to 2016 to 2018). Here is what the overall study found, with its caveats: A moderate but significant shortening of TCRB CDR3 length was observed in type 1 diabetes patients in all four CD4+ subsets.

Libraries were prepared through the immunoSEQ multiplex PCR assay. All of the isolated RNA was reverse transcribed with the High Capacity cDNA Reverse Transcription Kit, so expressed TCRB transcripts were sequenced. TCRdb holds this immuneACCESS table with in-frame rearrangements only. Some clones are missing; in checked studies, unresolved V genes explain under half, and the rest has no known cause. This sample holds hundreds of thousands of clones; around 15% were observed only once. 0.04% of the sample is held by the ten biggest clonotypes. These receptors have no identified antigens. The specimen sequenced was naive CD4+ T cells from blood. Per the publication, the cell subset or site label means: true naive CD4+ T cells. These receptors were obtained from a man between 18 and 35 years old with type 1 diabetes.

This clone was observed a few times. The chain joins TRBV20-1 to TRBJ2-7; D remains unclear. CDR1 is DFQATT and CDR2 is SNEGSKA in the germline V gene (reference sequence). With 7 bases removed from V and 2 bases from J, the gap between germline ends came to 9 bases. This CDR3 has 11 amino acids. DNA of the CDR3: TGCAGTGTACACAGCCCCTACGAGCAGTACTTC. Translation: CSVHSPYEQYF.

A few counts support this clone. The chain combines TRBV9 with TRBJ2-1; TRBD1 agrees at 12 bases. In germline, CDR1 is SGDLS, CDR2 YYNGEE. The CDR3 runs to 15 residues. V lost 4 bases and J lost 8; bases outside the gene matches: 7. The CDR3 coding sequence is TGTGCCAGCAGCCCGGGGACAGGGGGCCCGTATGAGCAGTTCTTC. It is translated as CASSPGTGGPYEQFF.

This chain uses TRBV9 with TRBJ1-1; no clear D. Germline-derived CDR1 and CDR2 are SGDLS and YYNGEE. Trimming pared 1 base from V and 5 bases from J, leaving 9 bases between. The CDR3 extends over 13 amino acids. The CDR3, as DNA: TGTGCCAGCAGCGTAAAAGGGCGGACTGAAGCTTTCTTT. It encodes CASSVKGRTEAFF.

This clone was counted only a few times. Other DNA sequences from this sample encode an identical CDR3 as well. The rearrangement joins TRBV28 to TRBJ1-5; D is ambiguous. CDR3 size: 13 residues. CDR1 is MDHEN and CDR2 is SYDVKM in the germline V gene. V lost 3 bases and J 1 base, leaving 4 bases between the germline ends. CDR3 protein: CASSFNSNQPQHF. CDR3 bases: TGTGCCAGCAGTTTTAACAGCAATCAGCCCCAGCATTTT.

This chain joins TRBV7-2 and TRBJ2-7, with D unclear. CDR3 length equals 15 residues. The germline V and J ends were trimmed by 6 bases and 1 base, with 16 bases remaining between them. CDR1 and CDR2 from the germline V gene are SGHTA and FQGNSA. CDR3 region: CASRPERARSYEQYF. The CDR3 DNA reads TGTGCCAGCAGACCCGAGCGTGCCCGATCCTACGAGCAGTACTTC.

The chain combines TRBV10-1 with TRBJ2-6; D gene uncertain. CDR3 size: 14 residues. Trimming removed 3 bases at V and 2 bases at J, with 5 bases between. CDR1 and CDR2 (germline): WNHNN, SYGVQD (reference sequence). CDR3 region: CASSEYPGANVLTF. Written as DNA, the CDR3 is TGCGCCAGCAGTGAATACCCTGGGGCCAACGTCCTGACTTTC.

Turning to this clone: At the DNA level, this CDR3 is encoded by other sequences in the same sample as well. V and J are TRBV7-2 and TRBJ2-2; D uncertain. The V end lost 3 bases, the J end lost 2 bases, and 7 bases lay between the germline ends. CDR3 length: 14 amino acids. In germline, CDR1 is SGHTA, CDR2 FQGNSA. CDR3 coding DNA: TGTGCCAGCAGCTTGAACAGCAACACCGGGGAGCTGTTTTTT. Its protein product is CASSLNSNTGELFF.

This chain uses TRBV29-1 with TRBJ2-7, with D unresolved. The CDR3 runs 10 residues. V was cut by 6 bases and J by 5 bases, with 8 bases left in between. The germline CDR1 and CDR2 sequences are SQVTM and ANQGSEA. CDR3 sequence (DNA): TGCAGCGTCGCCCACCACGAGCAGTACTTC. Translated, it gives CSVAHHEQYF.

This chain uses TRBV28 with TRBJ2-5, with TRBD2 matching over 8 bases. The V gene end was trimmed by 2 bases and the J gene end by 7 bases; junction bases not matched to a gene: 6. Per germline, CDR1 MDHEN and CDR2 SYDVKM. The CDR3 consists of 14 residues. The CDR3 loop reads CASSLPSGGGTQYF. The CDR3 region has the DNA TGTGCCAGCAGTTTACCAAGCGGGGGCGGGACCCAGTACTTC.

The V gene is TRBV7-2, the J gene TRBJ2-5; D call uncertain. Deletions cut 8 bases from V and 0 bases from J, with 7 bases between. This CDR3 region has 12 residues. CDR1 SGHTA and CDR2 FQGNSA come from the germline V gene. Written as DNA, the CDR3 is TGTGCCAGCGGCCAGTACCAAGAGACCCAGTACTTC. Translation: CASGQYQETQYF.

This clone was seen a few times. The genes are TRBV5-1 and TRBJ2-5; 7 bases map to TRBD2. The V segment lost 2 bases and the J segment 4 bases; nucleotides outside the gene matches: 8. The CDR3 is made up of 15 amino acids. Looked up from germline, CDR1 is SGHRS and CDR2 is YFSETQ. CDR3: CASSLGDYSGETQYF. CDR3 DNA: TGCGCCAGCAGCTTAGGGGACTACTCGGGAGAGACCCAGTACTTC. Variable domain in full (rest from reference TRBV5-1 and TRBJ2-5): KAGVTQTPRYLIKTRGQQVTLSCSPISGHRSVSWYQQTPGQGLQFLFEYFSETQRNKGNFPGRFSGRQFSNSRSEMNVSTLELGDSALYLCASSLGDYSGETQYFGPGTRLLVL.

In this sample, this clone turned up a few times. Additional DNA sequences in this sample encode the identical CDR3. This chain joins TRBV18 and TRBJ2-7; D gene unclear. V lost 2 bases and J 0 bases, leaving 8 bases between the germline ends. This CDR3 contains 14 residues. Germline lookup yields CDR1 KGHSH and CDR2 LQKENI. CDR3 protein: CASSPDSYSYEQYF. The CDR3 DNA reads as TGTGCCAGCTCACCAGACTCATACTCCTACGAGCAGTACTTC. Drawing the rest from reference TRBV18 and TRBJ2-7, the complete variable domain is NAGVMQNPRHLVRRRGQEARLRCSPMKGHSHVYWYRQLPEEGLKFMVYLQKENIIDESGMPKERFSAEFPKEGPSILRIQQVVRGDSAAYFCASSPDSYSYEQYFGPGTRLTVT.

This clone was found a few times. This chain uses TRBV30 with TRBJ1-3; possible D gene TRBD1, 5 bases. Germline CDR1 and CDR2: GTSNPN and SVGIG (reference sequence). Trimming took off 1 base at V and 0 bases at J, with 16 bases between the two ends. The CDR3 loop spans 17 amino acids. The CDR3 bases are TGTGCCTGGAGTGGGGGATGGCGGGGCCGCTCTGGAAACACCATATATTTT. Its translation is CAWSGGWRGRSGNTIYF.

This clone was detected only a few times. The chain employs TRBV11-2 and TRBJ2-1; 8 bases match TRBD1. The CDR3 is made up of 15 amino acids. The junction had 5 bases not matched to a gene; V was cut back by 4 bases and J by 3 bases. CDR1 is SGHAT, CDR2 FQNNGV, per germline. CDR3 nucleotide sequence: TGTGCCAGCAGCTGGAGGACAGGGAACTACAATGAGCAGTTCTTC. Its translation: CASSWRTGNYNEQFF.

This sequence joins TRBV4-1 and TRBJ2-1, with 8 nucleotides matching TRBD2. Trimming cost V 1 base and J 5 bases; bases outside gene matches: 13. From germline, CDR1 is MGHRA and CDR2 YSYEKL. The CDR3 sequence is 18 residues long. The CDR3 DNA sequence: TGCGCCAGCAGCCAAGGAATAGTAGGAGCGGGAGAGCACAATGAGCAGTTCTTC. It encodes CASSQGIVGAGEHNEQFF.

The V gene is TRBV30, the J gene TRBJ1-1; D not certain. Germline-derived CDR1 and CDR2 are GTSNPN and SVGIG (reference sequence). Trimming removed 2 bases from V and 11 bases from J, with 15 bases in between. The CDR3 consists of 12 residues. CDR3 protein: CAWSQTAASAFF. Written as DNA, the CDR3 is TGTGCCTGGAGTCAGACTGCCGCGAGTGCTTTCTTT.

This clone was picked up a small number of times. The CDR3 region is CASSLATGDYGYTF. CDR3 in DNA: TGCGCCAGCAGCTTGGCGACAGGGGACTATGGCTACACCTTC. The chain employs TRBV5-1 and TRBJ1-2; 8 bases are a match to TRBD1. This CDR3 region has 14 residues. V shed 0 bases and J 3 bases; nucleotides not matched to a gene: 1. The germline V gene encodes CDR1 SGHRS and CDR2 YFSETQ.

This clone was found a few times. J is TRBJ1-5 and V is TRBV2; 9 bases align to TRBD1. Germline-derived CDR1 and CDR2 are SNHLY and FYNNEI. With V trimmed by 6 bases and J by 4 bases, 4 bases remained unmatched. The CDR3 contains 14 residues. In DNA form, the CDR3 reads TGTGCCAGCAGCAGACAGGGGGTGAATCAGCCCCAGCATTTT. Its protein product is CASSRQGVNQPQHF.

The chain uses TRBV4-1 and TRBJ1-1; TRBD1 agrees at 8 bases. V was clipped by 1 base and J by 4 bases; unmatched bases: 5. The germline CDR1 and CDR2 sequences are MGHRA and YSYEKL. The length of the CDR3 is 15 residues. CDR3 DNA sequence: TGCGCCAGCAGCCAAGTGGGCAGGGGGCCCACTGAAGCTTTCTTT. This codes for CASSQVGRGPTEAFF.

V usage is TRBV29-1 and J usage is TRBJ2-5, with D possibly TRBD1 on 7 matching bases. Per germline, CDR1 SQVTM and CDR2 ANQGSEA. Trimming removed 7 bases at V and 5 bases at J, with 17 bases between. The CDR3 is 13 residues long. The CDR3 bases are TGCAGCGGATCCAAACAGGGGAGGGAGACCCAGTACTTC. As protein: CSGSKQGRETQYF.

The chain carries TRBV30 and TRBJ2-7; D may be TRBD1 (6 bases). V lost 3 bases to trimming and J lost 3 bases, with 18 bases between them. Looked up from germline, CDR1 is GTSNPN and CDR2 is SVGIG (reference sequence). CDR3 length: 15 residues. As DNA, the CDR3 is TGTGCCTGGAGGATGCGAGCAGGGGTCCGCTACGAGCAGTACTTC. Translated, it gives CAWRMRAGVRYEQYF.

This clone was counted between two and nine times. The V gene is TRBV5-1, the J gene TRBJ2-3; 9 bases agree with TRBD2. Unmatched junction bases numbered 6, after V lost 4 bases and J lost 0 bases. Germline lookup yields CDR1 SGHRS and CDR2 YFSETQ. The CDR3 consists of 16 residues. The CDR3 region has the DNA TGCGCCAGCAGCCCAGGGACTAGCAGTAGCACAGATACGCAGTATTTT. Its protein product is CASSPGTSSSTDTQYF.

The table lists this clone with a few counts. The chain uses TRBV7-3 and TRBJ2-7; D tentatively reads TRBD1 or TRBD2 (5 bases each). The CDR3 is made up of 15 amino acids. The V end lost 2 bases, the J end lost 1 base, and 12 bases lay between the germline ends. CDR1 SGHTA and CDR2 FQGTGA come from the germline V gene. CDR3 in DNA: TGTGCCAGCAGCTTAGCGTCCGGGGCTTCCTACGAGCAGTACTTC. Protein product: CASSLASGASYEQYF. Full variable domain (remainder filled in from reference TRBV7-3 and TRBJ2-7): GAGVSQTPSNKVTEKGKYVELRCDPISGHTALYWYRQSLGQGPEFLIYFQGTGAADDSGLPNDRFFAVRPEGSVSTLKIQRTERGDSAVYLCASSLASGASYEQYFGPGTRLTVT.

This clone was recorded a few times. The genes are TRBV25-1 and TRBJ1-2; 7 bases agree with TRBD1. V dropped 7 bases and J dropped 6; count of bases not matched to a gene: 14. The CDR3 runs 15 residues. The germline CDR1 and CDR2 sequences are MGHDK and SYGVNS. The CDR3 loop reads CASTTFEGAVHGYTF. In nucleotides, the CDR3 is TGTGCCAGCACTACCTTCGAGGGGGCGGTCCATGGCTACACCTTC.

The V call is TRBV5-1, the J call TRBJ1-5; TRBD1 aligns across 9 bases. Germline V lookup: CDR1 SGHRS, CDR2 YFSETQ. V lost 0 bases to trimming and J lost 1 base; unmatched junction nucleotides: 2. The length of the CDR3 is 16 residues. This CDR3 is CASSLGDRASNQPQHF. For the CDR3, the DNA is TGCGCCAGCAGCTTGGGGGACAGGGCGAGCAATCAGCCCCAGCATTTT.

This rearrangement joins TRBV4-1 to TRBJ1-4; D is perhaps TRBD1 (5 bases). The germline gives CDR1 MGHRA, CDR2 YSYEKL. V shed 2 bases and J shed 10 bases, with 20 bases lying between them. The CDR3 runs to 16 residues. Here the CDR3 DNA reads TGCGCCAGCAGCCAACCTTCCCGGGACCGTCTAGGAAAACTGTTTTTT. It encodes CASSQPSRDRLGKLFF.

In this sample, this clone turned up a few times. The chain couples TRBV29-1 to TRBJ1-1; D is ambiguous. Germline V CDR1 and CDR2: SQVTM, ANQGSEA. V was clipped by 4 bases and J by 5 bases, with 14 bases between them. This CDR3 has 13 amino acids. This chain's CDR3 is CSVGRVIDTEAFF. In DNA, the CDR3 is TGCAGCGTTGGACGGGTGATCGATACTGAAGCTTTCTTT.

The genes are TRBV9 and TRBJ2-3; D uncertain. V was cut by 0 bases and J by 4 bases, with 6 bases left in between. CDR1 SGDLS and CDR2 YYNGEE come from the germline V gene. The CDR3 extends over 13 amino acids. Written as DNA, the CDR3 is TGTGCCAGCAGCGTAGGTATTCCAGATACGCAGTATTTT. This gives the protein CASSVGIPDTQYF.

The chain links TRBV9 to TRBJ2-2; possibly TRBD1 for D (6 bases). The CDR3 extends over 17 amino acids. Trimming cost V 3 bases and J 2 bases, with 17 bases left between them. Germline V gene sequence: CDR1 SGDLS, CDR2 YYNGEE. DNA for the CDR3: TGTGCCAGCAGCGGGAGACCCGGGACACTAAACACCGGGGAGCTGTTTTTT. It is translated as CASSGRPGTLNTGELFF.

This clone was observed a few times. The V gene is TRBV2, the J gene TRBJ1-2; 8 nucleotides line up with TRBD1. Germline lookup yields CDR1 SNHLY and CDR2 FYNNEI. The CDR3 runs to 13 residues. With 3 bases clipped from V and 7 bases from J, the junction kept 4 bases outside the gene matches. The CDR3 DNA is TGTGCCAGCAGTGAGGACAGGGAGGGTGGCTACACCTTC. This gives the protein CASSEDREGGYTF.

The chain combines TRBV7-2 with TRBJ2-7; D is unresolved. Per germline, CDR1 SGHTA and CDR2 FQGNSA. The CDR3 is 17 amino acids. V gave up 1 base and J gave up 3 bases, with 19 bases separating them. CDR3 sequence (DNA): TGTGCCAGCAGCTTAGAAGTAGGTGGCGGCATAGGCTACGAGCAGTACTTC. Protein product: CASSLEVGGGIGYEQYF. The variable domain in full, completed from reference TRBV7-2 and TRBJ2-7, reads GAGVSQSPSNKVTEKGKDVELRCDPISGHTALYWYRQSLGQGLEFLIYFQGNSAPDKSGLPSDRFSAERTGGSVSTLTIQRTQQEDSAVYLCASSLEVGGGIGYEQYFGPGTRLTVT.